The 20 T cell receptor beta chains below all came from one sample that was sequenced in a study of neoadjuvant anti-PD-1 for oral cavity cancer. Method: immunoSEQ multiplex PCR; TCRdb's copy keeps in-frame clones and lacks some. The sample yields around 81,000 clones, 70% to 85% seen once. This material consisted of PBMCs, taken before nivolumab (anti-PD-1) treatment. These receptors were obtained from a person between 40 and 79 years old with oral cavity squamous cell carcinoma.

The CDR3 reads CSVPPKGTSGRGEQFF. The DNA for the CDR3 is TGCAGCGTTCCACCTAAGGGGACTAGCGGGAGGGGTGAGCAGTTCTTC. V usage is TRBV29-1 and J usage is TRBJ2-1, with 16 bases identical to TRBD2. Germline lookup yields CDR1 SQVTM and CDR2 ANQGSEA. The length of the CDR3 is 16 residues. The J segment lost 9 bases and the V segment lost 5 bases, leaving 10 bases of the junction unmatched.

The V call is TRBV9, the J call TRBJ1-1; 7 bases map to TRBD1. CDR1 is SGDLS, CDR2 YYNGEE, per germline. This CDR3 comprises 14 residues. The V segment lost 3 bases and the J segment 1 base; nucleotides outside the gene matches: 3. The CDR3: CASSARQGNTEAFF. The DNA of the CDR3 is TGTGCCAGCAGCGCGCGACAGGGGAACACTGAAGCTTTCTTT.

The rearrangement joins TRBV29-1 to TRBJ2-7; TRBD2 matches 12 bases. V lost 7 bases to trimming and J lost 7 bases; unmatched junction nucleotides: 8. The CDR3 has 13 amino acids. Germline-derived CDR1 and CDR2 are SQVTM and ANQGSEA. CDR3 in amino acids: CSARTSGMGEQYF. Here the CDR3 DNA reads TGCAGCGCCCGGACTAGCGGGATGGGGGAGCAGTACTTC.

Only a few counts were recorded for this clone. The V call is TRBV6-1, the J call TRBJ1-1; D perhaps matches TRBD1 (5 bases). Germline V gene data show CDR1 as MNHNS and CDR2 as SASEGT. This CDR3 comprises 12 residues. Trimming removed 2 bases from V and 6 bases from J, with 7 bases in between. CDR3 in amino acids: CASSEIGAEAFF. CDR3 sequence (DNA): TGTGCCAGCAGTGAAATAGGGGCTGAAGCTTTCTTT.

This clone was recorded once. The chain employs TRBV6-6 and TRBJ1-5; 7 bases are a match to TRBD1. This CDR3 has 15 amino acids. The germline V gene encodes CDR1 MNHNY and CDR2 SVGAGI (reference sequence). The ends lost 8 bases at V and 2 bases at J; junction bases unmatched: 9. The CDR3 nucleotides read TGTGCCAGCCTTCCGAGGGGGCATGGCAATCAGCCCCAGCATTTT. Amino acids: CASLPRGHGNQPQHF.

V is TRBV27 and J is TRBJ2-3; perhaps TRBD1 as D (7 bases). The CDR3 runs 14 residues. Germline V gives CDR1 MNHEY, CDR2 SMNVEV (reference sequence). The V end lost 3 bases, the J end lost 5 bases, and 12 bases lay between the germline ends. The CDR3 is CASSLSQGGDTQYF. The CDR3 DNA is TGTGCCAGCAGTTTGAGCCAGGGGGGAGATACGCAGTATTTT.

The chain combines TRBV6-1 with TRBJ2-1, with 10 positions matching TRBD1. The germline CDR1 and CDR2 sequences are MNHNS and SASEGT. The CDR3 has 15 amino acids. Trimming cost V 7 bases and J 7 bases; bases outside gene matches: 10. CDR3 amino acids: CASNPRDRGSNEQFF. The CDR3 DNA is TGTGCCAGCAACCCCCGGGACAGGGGTTCGAATGAGCAGTTCTTC.

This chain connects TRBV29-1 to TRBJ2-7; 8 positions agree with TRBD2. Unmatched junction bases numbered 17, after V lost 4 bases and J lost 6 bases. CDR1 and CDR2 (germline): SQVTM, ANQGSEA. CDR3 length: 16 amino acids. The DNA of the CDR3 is TGCAGCGTTGTCCCCAGCGGGAGATTGTATTCCGGCGAGCAGTACTTC. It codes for CSVVPSGRLYSGEQYF.

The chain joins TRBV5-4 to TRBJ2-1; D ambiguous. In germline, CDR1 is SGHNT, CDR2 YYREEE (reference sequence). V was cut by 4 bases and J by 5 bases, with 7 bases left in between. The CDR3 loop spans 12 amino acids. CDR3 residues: CASSRNDNEQFF. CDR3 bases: TGTGCCAGCAGCCGTAACGACAATGAGCAGTTCTTC.

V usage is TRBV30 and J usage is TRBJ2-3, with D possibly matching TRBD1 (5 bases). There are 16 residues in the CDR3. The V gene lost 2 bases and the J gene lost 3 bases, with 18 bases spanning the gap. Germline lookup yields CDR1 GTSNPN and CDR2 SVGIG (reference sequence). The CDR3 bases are TGTGCCTGGAGTTCGAGGCCAGGGCTTTTAACAGATACGCAGTATTTT. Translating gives CAWSSRPGLLTDTQYF.

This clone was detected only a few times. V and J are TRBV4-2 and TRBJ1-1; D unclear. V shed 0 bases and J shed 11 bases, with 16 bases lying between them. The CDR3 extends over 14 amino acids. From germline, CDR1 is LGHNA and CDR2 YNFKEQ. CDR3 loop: CASSQDGVGPEAFF. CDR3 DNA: TGTGCCAGCAGCCAAGATGGGGTAGGACCCGAGGCTTTCTTT.

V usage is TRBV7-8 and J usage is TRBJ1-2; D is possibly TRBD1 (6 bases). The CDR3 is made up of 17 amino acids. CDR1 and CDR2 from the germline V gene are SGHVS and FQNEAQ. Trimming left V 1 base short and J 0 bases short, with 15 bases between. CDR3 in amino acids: CASSLGGHPGTNYGYTF. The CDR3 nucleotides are TGTGCCAGCAGCTTAGGGGGACACCCTGGGACTAACTATGGCTACACCTTC.

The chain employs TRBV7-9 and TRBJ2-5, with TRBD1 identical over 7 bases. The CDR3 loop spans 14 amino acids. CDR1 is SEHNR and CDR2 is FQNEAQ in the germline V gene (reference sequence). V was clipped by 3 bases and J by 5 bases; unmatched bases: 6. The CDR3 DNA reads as TGTGCCAGCAGCTTGTCACAGGGGCAGGAGACCCAGTACTTC. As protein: CASSLSQGQETQYF.

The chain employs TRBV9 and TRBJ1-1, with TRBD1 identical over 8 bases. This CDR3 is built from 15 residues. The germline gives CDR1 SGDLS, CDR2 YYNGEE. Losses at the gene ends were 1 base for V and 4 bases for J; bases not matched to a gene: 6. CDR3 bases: TGTGCCAGCAGCGTAATGCAGGGGGCCGGCACTGAAGCTTTCTTT. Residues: CASSVMQGAGTEAFF.

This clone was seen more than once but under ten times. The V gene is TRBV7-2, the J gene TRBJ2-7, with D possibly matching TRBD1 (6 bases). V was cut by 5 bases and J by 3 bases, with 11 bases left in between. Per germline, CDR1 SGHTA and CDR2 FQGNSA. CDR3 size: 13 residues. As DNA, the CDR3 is TGTGCCAGCAGCCGCCGGGACAACTACGAGCAGTACTTC. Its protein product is CASSRRDNYEQYF.

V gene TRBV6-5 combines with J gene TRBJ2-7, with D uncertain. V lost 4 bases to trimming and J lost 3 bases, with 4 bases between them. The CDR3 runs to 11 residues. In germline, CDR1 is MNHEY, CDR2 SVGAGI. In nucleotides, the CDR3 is TGTGCCAGCAGTTCTCTCTACGAGCAGTACTTC. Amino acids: CASSSLYEQYF.

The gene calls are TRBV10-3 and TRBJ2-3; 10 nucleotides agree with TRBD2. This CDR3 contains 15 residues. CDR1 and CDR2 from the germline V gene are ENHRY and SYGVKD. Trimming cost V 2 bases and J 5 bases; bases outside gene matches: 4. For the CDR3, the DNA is TGTGCCATCAGTGAGCCTAGCGGGAGTGGAGATACGCAGTATTTT. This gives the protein CAISEPSGSGDTQYF.

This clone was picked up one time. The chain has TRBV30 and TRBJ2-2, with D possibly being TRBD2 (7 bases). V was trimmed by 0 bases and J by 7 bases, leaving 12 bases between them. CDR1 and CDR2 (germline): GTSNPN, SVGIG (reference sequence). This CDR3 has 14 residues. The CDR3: CAWSVRGANGELFF. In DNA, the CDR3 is TGTGCCTGGAGTGTACGGGGGGCGAACGGGGAGCTGTTTTTT.

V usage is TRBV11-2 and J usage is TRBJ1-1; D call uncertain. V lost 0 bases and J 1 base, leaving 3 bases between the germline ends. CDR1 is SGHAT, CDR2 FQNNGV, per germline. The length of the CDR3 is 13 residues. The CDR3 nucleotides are TGTGCCAGCAGCTTAGAGGGGAACACTGAAGCTTTCTTT. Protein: CASSLEGNTEAFF.

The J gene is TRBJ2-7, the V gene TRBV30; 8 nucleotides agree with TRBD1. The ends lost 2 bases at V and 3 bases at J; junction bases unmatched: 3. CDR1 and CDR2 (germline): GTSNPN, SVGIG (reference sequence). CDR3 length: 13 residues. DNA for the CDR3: TGTGCCTGGAGTTTTGACAGGGGCTACGAGCAGTACTTC. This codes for CAWSFDRGYEQYF. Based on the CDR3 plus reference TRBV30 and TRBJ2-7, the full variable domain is SQTIHQWPATLVQPVGSPLSLECTVEGTSNPNLYWYRQAAGRGLQLLFYSVGIGQISSEVPQNLSASRPQDRQFILSSKKLLLSDSGFYLCAWSFDRGYEQYFGPGTRLTVT.